This T cell receptor (beta chain) was sequenced during a study of CD8 T cells in Susac syndrome. Study details: Sequencing included Susac syndrome patients, about 6 of them with active disease and under ten in remission. Patients with Susac syndrome were therapy-naive, treated with corticosteroids, or treated with intravenous immunoglobulin alone when blood was collected.

V lost 3 bases and J lost 5, with 12 bases in between. There are 13 residues in the CDR3. The germline gives CDR1 SQVTM, CDR2 ANQGSEA. 0.5 to 1 ug RNA was reverse transcribed with random hexamers. The CDR3 of TCR beta was amplified by immunoSEQ multiplex PCR across 54 Vbeta and 13 Jbeta. One entry per CDR3 protein results from TCRdb running MiXCR on the immunoSEQ multiplex PCR reads. The sample yields some 130,000 distinct CDR3 sequences, just under 95% seen once. This clonotype was seen just once. The receptor was derived from a human donor with Susac syndrome. Specimen: CD8+ T cells from PBMCs. The rearrangement links TRBV29-1 to TRBJ2-3, with a possible D match to TRBD2 (6 bases). CDR3 region: CSVDPGVGDTQYF. The CDR3 region has the DNA TGCAGCGTTGATCCGGGAGTAGGAGATACGCAGTATTTT.